This TCR beta chain derives from a study of control samples from healthy donors and cancer patients. Between the trimmed V and J ends, which lost 5 bases and 2 bases, there was a span of 14 bases. The CDR3 has 15 amino acids. Germline V gene sequence: CDR1 SGHVS, CDR2 FNYEAQ. The repertoire was sequenced with immunoSEQ multiplex PCR; TCRdb's copy has only in-frame clones and lacks some. The data show fewer than 250,000 clones, and the top ten clones hold 2% to 2.5%. Sample: blood. The chain has TRBV7-6 and TRBJ2-3; a possible D gene is TRBD1 (5 bases). This TCR came from a woman aged 30 to 39 in good health. The CDR3 region is CASSARQISTDTQYF. CDR3 DNA sequence: TGTGCCAGCAGCGCCAGACAGATCTCCACAGATACGCAGTATTTT.